The clone carrying this T cell receptor (beta chain) has only one observation. The antigen remains undetermined. An amount of RNA that ranged from roughly 0.45 to 1 ug was reverse transcribed with random hexamers. Each CDR3 protein gets one entry after TCRdb re-called the immunoSEQ multiplex PCR reads with MiXCR. The sample lists under 200,000 distinct CDR3 sequences, 90% to 95% occurring once. This sample was taken from a study of CD8 T cells in Susac syndrome. Study-wide context: Eight or nine of the sequenced Susac syndrome patients were in remission, and 5 or 6 had active disease.

Trimming stripped 1 base from V and 3 bases from J, with 19 bases between. Germline-derived CDR1 and CDR2 are SQVTM and ANQGSEA. This CDR3 comprises 16 residues. Sequencing of TCR beta covered CD8+ and CD4+ T cells obtained from blood. General observations from the study: Within Susac syndrome CD4+ T cell repertoires, clonal expansion was not evident.

This clonotype was sampled from a human donor with Susac syndrome. The specimen was CD4+ T cells from PBMCs. The V call is TRBV29-1, the J call TRBJ2-7; D uncertain. The DNA of the CDR3 is TGCAGCGTTGAAGCCCTTTGCAGCTTACCACACTACGAGCAGTACTTC. It yields the protein CSVEALCSLPHYEQYF.